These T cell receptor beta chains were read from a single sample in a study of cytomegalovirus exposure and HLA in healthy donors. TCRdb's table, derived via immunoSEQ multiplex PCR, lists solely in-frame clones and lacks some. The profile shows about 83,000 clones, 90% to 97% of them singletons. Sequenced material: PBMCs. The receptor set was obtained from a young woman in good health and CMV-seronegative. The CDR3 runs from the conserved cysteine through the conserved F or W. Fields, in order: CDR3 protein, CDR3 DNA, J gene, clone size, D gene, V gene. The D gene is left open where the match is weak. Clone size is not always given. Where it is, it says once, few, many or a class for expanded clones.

CASSPSTSGSSYNEQFF TGTGCCAGCAGCCCGAGTACTAGCGGGAGCTCCTACAATGAGCAGTTCTTC TRBJ2-1 once TRBD2 TRBV7-6
CASSLWGGRASEQYF TGTGCCAGCAGTTTATGGGGCGGGAGGGCCTCTGAGCAGTACTTC TRBJ2-7 NA TRBD2 TRBV27
CATAGPSGYNEQFF TGCGCCACCGCGGGGCCTAGCGGATACAATGAGCAGTTCTTC TRBJ2-1 NA TRBD2 TRBV4-1
CASSERGRGNTIYF TGTGCCAGCAGCGAGAGGGGGCGCGGAAACACCATATATTTT TRBJ1-3 NA TRBD1 TRBV6-1
CAISDPTGKTYEQYF TGTGCCATCAGTGACCCAACAGGGAAAACCTACGAGCAGTACTTC TRBJ2-7 once NA TRBV10-3
CASSSRTRASSTDTQYF TGTGCCAGCAGCTCCCGGACTAGGGCCTCTAGCACAGATACGCAGTATTTT TRBJ2-3 NA NA TRBV21-1
CASSPPGYSTDTQYF TGCGCCAGCAGCCCCCCCGGTTACAGCACAGATACGCAGTATTTT TRBJ2-3 NA NA TRBV5-1
CASLLTGLTDTQYF TGTGCCAGCCTCTTGACAGGGTTAACAGATACGCAGTATTTT TRBJ2-3 NA TRBD1 TRBV6-1
CASSNSEQGEAFF TGTGCCAGCAGCAACTCCGAACAGGGTGAAGCTTTCTTT TRBJ1-1 NA NA TRBV11-3
CASTQRVTQETQYF TGTGCCAGCACTCAACGGGTAACTCAAGAGACCCAGTACTTC TRBJ2-5 NA NA TRBV6-1
CASMRGTYEQYF TGTGCCAGCATGCGGGGGACCTACGAGCAGTACTTC TRBJ2-7 NA TRBD2 TRBV28
CASNPEIGYTF TGTGCCAGCAACCCGGAGATAGGCTACACCTTC TRBJ1-2 few NA TRBV2
CASSIIAGNYEQYF TGTGCCAGTAGTATCATAGCGGGAAACTACGAGCAGTACTTC TRBJ2-7 few TRBD2 TRBV19
CASSLGPLLAGVVHEQFF TGTGCCAGCAGCTTAGGTCCCTTACTAGCGGGAGTAGTCCATGAGCAGTTCTTC TRBJ2-1 NA TRBD2 TRBV7-8
CASQRDRGPVQPQHF TGTGCCAGCCAGCGGGACAGGGGGCCAGTTCAGCCCCAGCATTTT TRBJ1-5 NA TRBD1 TRBV6-1
CASSYVSAGIAFF TGTGCCAGCAGTTACGTTTCGGCAGGGATAGCTTTCTTT TRBJ1-1 NA NA TRBV6-5
CASSPPSSGSSYNEQFF TGTGCCAGCTCACCACCTTCTAGCGGGAGCTCCTACAATGAGCAGTTCTTC TRBJ2-1 NA TRBD2 TRBV18
CASSLYGQGTYEQYF TGTGCCAGCAGTTTATATGGACAGGGGACCTACGAGCAGTACTTC TRBJ2-7 NA TRBD1 TRBV27
CASSGEDEQYF TGTGCCAGCAGTGGTGAGGACGAGCAGTACTTC TRBJ2-7 once NA TRBV6-1
CASSLGPGGNVYEQYF TGCGCCAGCAGCTTGGGCCCGGGGGGGAACGTTTACGAGCAGTACTTC TRBJ2-7 NA TRBD2 TRBV5-1
CASSLGGGSYEQYF TGTGCCAGCAGCTTAGGTGGCGGGTCCTACGAGCAGTACTTC TRBJ2-7 NA NA TRBV7-6
CARVLGGVDTGELFF TGTGCCAGGGTGCTTGGGGGGGTCGACACCGGGGAGCTGTTTTTT TRBJ2-2 NA TRBD2 TRBV6-1
CASRRQGNYGYTF TGTGCCAGCAGGCGACAGGGAAACTATGGCTACACCTTC TRBJ1-2 once TRBD1 TRBV2
CASSLVRAVEIPQVTDTQYF TGCGCCAGCAGCTTGGTCAGGGCTGTTGAAATTCCACAAGTCACAGATACGCAGTATTTT TRBJ2-3 NA NA TRBV5-1
CASSLSRDEQYF TGTGCCAGCAGCTTAAGCAGGGACGAGCAGTACTTC TRBJ2-7 NA NA TRBV7-9
CSAGSSGDNGYTF TGCAGCGCCGGCTCTTCAGGGGATAATGGCTACACCTTC TRBJ1-2 NA NA TRBV29-1
CASSPRTGYQPQHF TGTGCCAGCAGTCCCCGGACAGGGTATCAGCCCCAGCATTTT TRBJ1-5 NA TRBD1 TRBV6-5
CASSVSSGRATDTQYF TGTGCCAGCAGCGTGAGTAGCGGGAGGGCCACAGATACGCAGTATTTT TRBJ2-3 NA TRBD2 TRBV9
CAWNLGGQPQHF TGTGCCTGGAATCTGGGAGGGCAGCCCCAGCATTTT TRBJ1-5 NA NA TRBV30
CASSFSGRATRDEQFF TGTGCCAGCAGTTTTAGCGGGAGGGCCACTCGCGATGAGCAGTTCTTC TRBJ2-1 NA TRBD2 TRBV27
CASSAKPGTGVYGYTF TGTGCCAGCAGCGCGAAGCCCGGGACAGGAGTGTATGGCTACACCTTC TRBJ1-2 NA TRBD1 TRBV11-2
CASSLDQGSNQPQHF TGTGCCAGCAGCTTGGACCAGGGTTCGAATCAGCCCCAGCATTTT TRBJ1-5 NA NA TRBV11-1
CASTIGSRGLNTEAFF TGTGCCAGTACCATTGGTTCCAGGGGCCTGAACACTGAAGCTTTCTTT TRBJ1-1 once NA TRBV19
CASSIRQGAYEQYF TGTGCCAGCAGCATCAGACAGGGGGCCTACGAGCAGTACTTC TRBJ2-7 NA TRBD1 TRBV7-6
CASSQGAGGTDTQYF TGCGCCAGCAGCCAGGGAGCGGGAGGCACAGATACGCAGTATTTT TRBJ2-3 NA TRBD2 TRBV4-1
CASSLAAGVSDTQYF TGCGCCAGCAGCTTGGCGGCAGGGGTATCAGATACGCAGTATTTT TRBJ2-3 once NA TRBV5-1
CACQEGRETQYF TGTGCCTGCCAGGAAGGTCGGGAGACCCAGTACTTC TRBJ2-5 NA NA TRBV30
CASSPPGANSPLHF TGTGCCAGCAGCCCCCCAGGGGCGAATTCACCCCTCCACTTT TRBJ1-6 once NA TRBV7-9
CASSLLSNYEQYF TGTGCCAGCAGTTTACTTAGCAACTACGAGCAGTACTTC TRBJ2-7 NA NA TRBV28
CASSEMTSSEQYF TGTGCCAGCAGCGAAATGACTAGCTCCGAGCAGTACTTC TRBJ2-7 NA TRBD2 TRBV7-8
CASSLEASFRNEQFF TGTGCCAGCAGCTTGGAAGCTAGCTTCCGGAATGAGCAGTTCTTC TRBJ2-1 NA NA TRBV5-4
CASSLILGQGNTEAFF TGTGCCAGCAGTTTAATCCTTGGACAGGGGAACACTGAAGCTTTCTTT TRBJ1-1 NA TRBD1 TRBV28